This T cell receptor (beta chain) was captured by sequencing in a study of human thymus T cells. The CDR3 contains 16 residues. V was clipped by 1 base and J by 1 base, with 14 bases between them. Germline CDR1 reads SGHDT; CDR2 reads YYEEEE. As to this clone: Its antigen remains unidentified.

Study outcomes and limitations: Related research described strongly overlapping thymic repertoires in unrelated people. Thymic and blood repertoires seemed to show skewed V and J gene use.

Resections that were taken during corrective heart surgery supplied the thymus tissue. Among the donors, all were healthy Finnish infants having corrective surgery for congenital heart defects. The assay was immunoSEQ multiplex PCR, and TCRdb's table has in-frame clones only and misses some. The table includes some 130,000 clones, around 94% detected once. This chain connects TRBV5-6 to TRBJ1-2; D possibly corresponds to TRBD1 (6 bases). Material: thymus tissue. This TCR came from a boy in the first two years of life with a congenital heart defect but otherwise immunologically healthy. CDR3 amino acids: CASSLIGTPINYGYTF. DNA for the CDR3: TGTGCCAGCAGCTTGATTGGGACACCCATTAACTATGGCTACACCTTC.